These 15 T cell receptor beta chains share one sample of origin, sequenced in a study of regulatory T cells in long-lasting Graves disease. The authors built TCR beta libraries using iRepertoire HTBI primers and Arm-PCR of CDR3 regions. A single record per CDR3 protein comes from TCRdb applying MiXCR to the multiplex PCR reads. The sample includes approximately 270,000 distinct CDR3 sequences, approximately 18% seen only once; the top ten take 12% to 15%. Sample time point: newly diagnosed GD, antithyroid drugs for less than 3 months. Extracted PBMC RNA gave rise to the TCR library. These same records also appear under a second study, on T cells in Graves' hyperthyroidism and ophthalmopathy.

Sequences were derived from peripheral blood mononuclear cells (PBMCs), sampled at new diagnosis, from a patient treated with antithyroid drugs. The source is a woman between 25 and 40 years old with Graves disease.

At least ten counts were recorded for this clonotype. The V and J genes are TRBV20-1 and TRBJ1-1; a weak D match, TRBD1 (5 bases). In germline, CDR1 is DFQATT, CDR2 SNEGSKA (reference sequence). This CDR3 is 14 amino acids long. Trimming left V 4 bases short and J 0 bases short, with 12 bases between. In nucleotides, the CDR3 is TGCAGTGCTATGGCAGGGAACATGAACACTGAAGCTTTCTTT. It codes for CSAMAGNMNTEAFF.

The CDR3: CASSFISWDMNEKLFF. DNA for the CDR3: TGTGCCAGCAGCTTCATTAGTTGGGACATGAATGAAAAACTGTTTTTT. This sequence joins TRBV7-9 and TRBJ1-4, with D possibly matching TRBD1 (6 bases). CDR1 is SEHNR, CDR2 FQNEAQ, per germline (reference sequence). CDR3 length: 16 residues. V lost 3 bases, J lost 5 bases, and 16 bases lay in between.

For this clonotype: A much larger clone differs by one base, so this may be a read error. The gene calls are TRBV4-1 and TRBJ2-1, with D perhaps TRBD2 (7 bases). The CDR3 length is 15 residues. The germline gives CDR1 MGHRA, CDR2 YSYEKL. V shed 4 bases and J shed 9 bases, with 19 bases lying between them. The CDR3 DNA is TGCGCCAGCAGCCGAGAGATTGGAGGGGGGGGTGAGCAGTTCTTC. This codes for CASSREIGGGGEQFF.

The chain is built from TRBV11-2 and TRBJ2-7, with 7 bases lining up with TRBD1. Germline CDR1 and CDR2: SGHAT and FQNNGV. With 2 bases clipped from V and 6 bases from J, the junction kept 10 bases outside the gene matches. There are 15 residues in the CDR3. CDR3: CASSLMGDSWAEQYF. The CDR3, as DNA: TGTGCCAGCAGCTTAATGGGGGACAGCTGGGCCGAGCAGTACTTC. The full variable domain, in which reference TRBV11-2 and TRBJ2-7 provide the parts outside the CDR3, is EAGVAQSPRYKIIEKRQSVAFWCNPISGHATLYWYQQILGQGPKLLIQFQNNGVVDDSQLPKDRFSAERLKGVDSTLKIQPAKLEDSAVYLCASSLMGDSWAEQYFGPGTRLTVT.

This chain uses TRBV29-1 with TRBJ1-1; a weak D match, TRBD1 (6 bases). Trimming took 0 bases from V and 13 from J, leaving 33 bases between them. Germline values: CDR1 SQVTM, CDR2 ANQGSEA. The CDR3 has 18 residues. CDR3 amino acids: CSVEDRGGRIRRSTKVFF. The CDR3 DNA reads TGCAGCGTTGAAGATCGAGGGGGGAGGATTAGAAGAAGCACTAAAGTTTTCTTT.

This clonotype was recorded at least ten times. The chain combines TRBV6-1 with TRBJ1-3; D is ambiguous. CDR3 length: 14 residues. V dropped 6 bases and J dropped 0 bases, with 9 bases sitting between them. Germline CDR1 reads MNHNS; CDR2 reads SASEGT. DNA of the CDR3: TGTGCCAGCAGAGAAACAGTCTCTGGAAACACCATATATTTT. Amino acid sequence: CASRETVSGNTIYF.

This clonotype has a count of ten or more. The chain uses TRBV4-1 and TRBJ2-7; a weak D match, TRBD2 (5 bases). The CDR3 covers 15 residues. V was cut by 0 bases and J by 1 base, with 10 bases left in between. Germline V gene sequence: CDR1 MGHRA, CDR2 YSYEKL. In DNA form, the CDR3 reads TGCGCCAGCAGCCAAGAGAGGGCTCGTTCCTACGAGCAGTACTTC. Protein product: CASSQERARSYEQYF.

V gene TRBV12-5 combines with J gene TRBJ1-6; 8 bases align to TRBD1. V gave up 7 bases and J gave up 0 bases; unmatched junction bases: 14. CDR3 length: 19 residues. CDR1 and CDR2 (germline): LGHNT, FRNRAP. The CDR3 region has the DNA TGTGCTAGTGCCAATTACCCGGGACAGGTCCTCTCCTATAATTCACCCCTCCACTTT. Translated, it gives CASANYPGQVLSYNSPLHF.

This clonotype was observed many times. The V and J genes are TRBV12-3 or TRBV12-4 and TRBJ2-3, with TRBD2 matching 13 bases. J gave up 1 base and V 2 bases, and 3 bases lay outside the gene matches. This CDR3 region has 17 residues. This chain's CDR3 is CASSLSGTSGGTDTQYF. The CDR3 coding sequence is TGTGCCAGCAGTTTATCGGGGACTAGCGGGGGCACAGATACGCAGTATTTT.

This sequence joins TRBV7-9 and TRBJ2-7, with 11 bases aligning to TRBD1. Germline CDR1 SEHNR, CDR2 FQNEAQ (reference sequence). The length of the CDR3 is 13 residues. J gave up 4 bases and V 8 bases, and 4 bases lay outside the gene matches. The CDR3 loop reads CASGTGGPYEQYF. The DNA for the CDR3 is TGTGCCAGCGGGACAGGGGGGCCTTACGAGCAGTACTTC.

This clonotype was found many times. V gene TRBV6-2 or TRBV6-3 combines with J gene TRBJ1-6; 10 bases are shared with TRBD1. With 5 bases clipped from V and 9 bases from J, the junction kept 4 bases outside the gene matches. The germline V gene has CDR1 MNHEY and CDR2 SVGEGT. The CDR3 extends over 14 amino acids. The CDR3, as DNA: TGTGCCAGCAGTGACAGGGGGCCGGGTTCACCCCTCCACTTT. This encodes CASSDRGPGSPLHF.

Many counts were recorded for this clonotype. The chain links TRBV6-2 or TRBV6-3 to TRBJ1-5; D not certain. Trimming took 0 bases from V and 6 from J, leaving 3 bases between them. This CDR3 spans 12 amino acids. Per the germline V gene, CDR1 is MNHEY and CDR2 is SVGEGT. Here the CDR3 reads CASSYSIQPQHF. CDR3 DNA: TGTGCCAGCAGTTACTCTATTCAGCCCCAGCATTTT.

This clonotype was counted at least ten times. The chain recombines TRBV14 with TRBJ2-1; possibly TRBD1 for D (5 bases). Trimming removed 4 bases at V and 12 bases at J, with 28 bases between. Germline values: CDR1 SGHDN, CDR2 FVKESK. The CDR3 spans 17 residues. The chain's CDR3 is CASSPQDGRVGVIGQFF. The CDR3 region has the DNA TGTGCCAGCAGCCCGCAAGACGGCAGGGTCGGAGTTATAGGGCAGTTCTTC.

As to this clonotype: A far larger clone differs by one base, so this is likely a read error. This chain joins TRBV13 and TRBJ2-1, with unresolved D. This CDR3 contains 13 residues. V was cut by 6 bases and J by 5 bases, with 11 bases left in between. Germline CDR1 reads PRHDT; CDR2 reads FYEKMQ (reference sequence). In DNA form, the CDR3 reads TGTGCCAGCAGTTCCCACGCCGACAATGAGCAGTTCTTC. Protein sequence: CASSSHADNEQFF.

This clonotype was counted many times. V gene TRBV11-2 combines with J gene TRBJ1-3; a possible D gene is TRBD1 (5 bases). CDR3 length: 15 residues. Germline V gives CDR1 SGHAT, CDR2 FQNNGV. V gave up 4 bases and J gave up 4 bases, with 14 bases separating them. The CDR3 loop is CASSSGGVVGNTIYF. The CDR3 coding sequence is TGTGCCAGCAGCTCGGGAGGGGTAGTCGGAAACACCATATATTTT.